The 2 T cell receptor beta chains presented below share a single source sample, sequenced in a study of T cell changes during pregnancy in multiple sclerosis. Measured with immunoSEQ multiplex PCR; TCRdb has only the in-frame clones, and not every one. The sample yields about 80,000 clones, about 93% seen once. The material sequenced was peripheral blood, taken after pregnancy. The receptor source for this set is a female donor in good health, enrolled as a control in a pregnancy study.

This clone appeared a single time. The rearrangement joins TRBV27 to TRBJ2-1; a weak D match, TRBD1 (6 bases). The CDR3 runs 15 residues. Germline assignment: CDR1 MNHEY and CDR2 SMNVEV (reference sequence). Trimming cost V 3 bases and J 6 bases, with 15 bases left between them. The CDR3 DNA sequence: TGTGCCAGCAGTTTGGATCAGGGGAGCTTCAATGAGCAGTTCTTC. Translating it yields CASSLDQGSFNEQFF.

The chain links TRBV10-3 to TRBJ1-4; D not resolved. CDR1 is ENHRY, CDR2 SYGVKD, per germline. The length of the CDR3 is 14 residues. V gave up 8 bases and J gave up 0 bases, with 10 bases separating them. CDR3 residues: CAIGSGATNEKLFF. CDR3 sequence (DNA): TGTGCCATCGGCAGCGGGGCAACTAATGAAAAACTGTTTTTT.